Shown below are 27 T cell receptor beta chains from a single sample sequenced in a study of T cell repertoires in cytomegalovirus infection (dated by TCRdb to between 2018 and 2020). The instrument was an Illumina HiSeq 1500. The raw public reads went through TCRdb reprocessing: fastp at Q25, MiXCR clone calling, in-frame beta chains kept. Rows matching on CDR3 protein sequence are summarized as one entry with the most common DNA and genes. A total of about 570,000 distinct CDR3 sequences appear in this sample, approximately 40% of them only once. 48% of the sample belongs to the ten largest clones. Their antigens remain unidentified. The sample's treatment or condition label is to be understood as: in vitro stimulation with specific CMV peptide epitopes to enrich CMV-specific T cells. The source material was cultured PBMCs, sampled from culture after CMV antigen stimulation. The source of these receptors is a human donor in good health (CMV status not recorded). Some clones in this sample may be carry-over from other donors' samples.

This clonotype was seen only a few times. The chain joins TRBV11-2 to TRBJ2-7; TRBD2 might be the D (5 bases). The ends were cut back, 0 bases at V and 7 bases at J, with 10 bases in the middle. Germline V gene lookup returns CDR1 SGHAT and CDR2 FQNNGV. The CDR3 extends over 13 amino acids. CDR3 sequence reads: CASSLDSPGEQYF. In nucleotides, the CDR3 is TGTGCCAGCAGCTTAGATAGTCCGGGGGAGCAGTACTTC.

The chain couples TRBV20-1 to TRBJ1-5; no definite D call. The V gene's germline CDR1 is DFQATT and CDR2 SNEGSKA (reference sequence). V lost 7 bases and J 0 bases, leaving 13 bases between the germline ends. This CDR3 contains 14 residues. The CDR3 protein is CSVERYYSNQPQHF. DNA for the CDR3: TGCAGTGTCGAGAGGTATTATAGCAATCAGCCCCAGCATTTT.

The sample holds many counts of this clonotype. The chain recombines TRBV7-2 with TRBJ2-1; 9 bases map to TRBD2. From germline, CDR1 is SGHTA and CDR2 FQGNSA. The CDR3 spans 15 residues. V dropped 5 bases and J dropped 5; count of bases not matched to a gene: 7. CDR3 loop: CASSLREGRDNEQFF. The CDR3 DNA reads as TGTGCCAGCAGCCTGCGGGAGGGCCGGGACAATGAGCAGTTCTTC.

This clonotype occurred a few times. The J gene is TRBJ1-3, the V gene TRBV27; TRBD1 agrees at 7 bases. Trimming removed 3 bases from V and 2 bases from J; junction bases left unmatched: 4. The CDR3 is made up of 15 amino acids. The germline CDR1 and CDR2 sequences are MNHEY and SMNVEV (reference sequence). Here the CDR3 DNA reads TGTGCCAGCAGTTTTAGGGGGCGTGCTGGAAACACCATATATTTT. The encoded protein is CASSFRGRAGNTIYF.

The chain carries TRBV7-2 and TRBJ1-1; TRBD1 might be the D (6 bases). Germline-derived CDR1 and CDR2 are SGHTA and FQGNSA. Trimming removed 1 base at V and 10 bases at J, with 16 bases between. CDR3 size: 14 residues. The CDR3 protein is CASSLEGGRKIAFF. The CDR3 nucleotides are TGTGCCAGCAGCTTAGAGGGGGGACGGAAGATAGCTTTCTTT.

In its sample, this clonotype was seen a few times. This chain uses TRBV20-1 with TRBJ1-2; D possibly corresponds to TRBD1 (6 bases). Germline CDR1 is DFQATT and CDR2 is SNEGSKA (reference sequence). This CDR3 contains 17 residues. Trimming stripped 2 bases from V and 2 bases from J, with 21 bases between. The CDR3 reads CSARSMGPKGENYGYTF. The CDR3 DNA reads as TGCAGTGCTAGATCGATGGGACCTAAGGGGGAGAACTATGGCTACACCTTC.

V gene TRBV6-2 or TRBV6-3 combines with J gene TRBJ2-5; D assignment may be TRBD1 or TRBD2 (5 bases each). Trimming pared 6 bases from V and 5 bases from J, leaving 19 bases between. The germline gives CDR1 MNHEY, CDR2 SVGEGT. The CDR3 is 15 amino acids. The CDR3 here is CASRRNPAGTETQYF. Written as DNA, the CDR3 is TGTGCCAGCAGACGAAACCCCGCAGGGACGGAGACCCAGTACTTC.

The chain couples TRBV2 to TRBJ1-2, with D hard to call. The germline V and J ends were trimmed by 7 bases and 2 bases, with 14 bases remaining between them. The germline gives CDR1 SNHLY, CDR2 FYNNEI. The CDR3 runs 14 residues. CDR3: CASTPDRANYGYTF. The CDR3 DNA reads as TGTGCCAGCACCCCGGACCGGGCCAACTATGGCTACACCTTC.

Here the CDR3 reads CSAREGARREKLFF. CDR3 nucleotide sequence: TGCAGTGCTAGGGAGGGGGCGCGACGTGAAAAACTGTTTTTT. The chain uses TRBV20-1 and TRBJ1-4; TRBD1 agrees at 7 bases. Trimming removed 3 bases from V and 7 bases from J; junction bases left unmatched: 8. Germline V gene sequence: CDR1 DFQATT, CDR2 SNEGSKA (reference sequence). CDR3 length: 14 residues.

CDR3 sequence: CASRTRVGTGNQPQHF. Written as DNA, the CDR3 is TGTGCCAGCAGGACCCGGGTAGGAACCGGCAATCAGCCCCAGCATTTT. The chain carries TRBV19 and TRBJ1-5; D unclear. The V end was cut by 9 bases, the J end by 2 bases, with 20 bases between. The CDR3 totals 16 residues. The V gene's germline CDR1 is LNHDA and CDR2 SQIVND (reference sequence).

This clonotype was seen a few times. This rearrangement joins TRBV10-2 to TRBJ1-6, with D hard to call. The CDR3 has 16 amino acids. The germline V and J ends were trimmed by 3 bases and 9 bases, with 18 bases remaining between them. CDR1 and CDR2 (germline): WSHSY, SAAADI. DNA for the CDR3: TGCGCCAGCAGTGACGGAGGATCCCGGTGGGGTTCACCCCTCCACTTT. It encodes CASSDGGSRWGSPLHF.

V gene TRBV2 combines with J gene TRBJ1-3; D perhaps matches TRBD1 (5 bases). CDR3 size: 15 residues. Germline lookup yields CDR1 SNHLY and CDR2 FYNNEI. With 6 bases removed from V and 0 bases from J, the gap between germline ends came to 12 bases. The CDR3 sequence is CASRSDRSSGNTIYF. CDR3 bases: TGTGCCAGCAGATCTGACAGAAGCTCTGGAAACACCATATATTTT.

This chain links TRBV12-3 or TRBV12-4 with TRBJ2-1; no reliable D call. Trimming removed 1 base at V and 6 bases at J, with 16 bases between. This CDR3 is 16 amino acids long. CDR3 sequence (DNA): TGTGCCAGCAGTTTAGGTACTCCCTCGGGCGGCAATGAGCAGTTCTTC. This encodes CASSLGTPSGGNEQFF.

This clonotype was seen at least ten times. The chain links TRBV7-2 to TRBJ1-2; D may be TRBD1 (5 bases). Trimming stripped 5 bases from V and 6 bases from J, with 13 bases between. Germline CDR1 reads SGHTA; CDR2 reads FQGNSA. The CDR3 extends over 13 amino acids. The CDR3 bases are TGTGCCAGCAGCCCGAATCCCAGGGATGGCTACACCTTC. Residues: CASSPNPRDGYTF.

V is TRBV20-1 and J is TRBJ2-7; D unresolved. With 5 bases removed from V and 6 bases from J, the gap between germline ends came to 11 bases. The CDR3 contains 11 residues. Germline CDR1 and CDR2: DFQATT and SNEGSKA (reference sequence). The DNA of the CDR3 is TGCAGTGCTGAGACCAGTACCGAGCAGTACTTC. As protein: CSAETSTEQYF.

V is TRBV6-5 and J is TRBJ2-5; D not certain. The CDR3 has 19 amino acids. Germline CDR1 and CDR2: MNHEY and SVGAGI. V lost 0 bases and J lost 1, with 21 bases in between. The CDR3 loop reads CASSYSNTPLDWPQETQYF. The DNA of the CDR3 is TGTGCCAGCAGTTACTCAAATACCCCCCTAGACTGGCCCCAAGAGACCCAGTACTTC.

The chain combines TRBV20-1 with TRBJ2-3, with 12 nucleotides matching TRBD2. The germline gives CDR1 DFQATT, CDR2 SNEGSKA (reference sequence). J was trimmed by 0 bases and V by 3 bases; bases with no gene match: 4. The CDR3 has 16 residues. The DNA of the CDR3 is TGCAGTGCTAGTGTTGGACTAGCGGGGAGCACAGATACGCAGTATTTT. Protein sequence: CSASVGLAGSTDTQYF.

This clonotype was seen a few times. CDR3 nucleotides: TGTGCCAGCAGCTACAGGGGGGACGGCTACACCTTC. Its translation is CASSYRGDGYTF. V is TRBV6-5 and J is TRBJ1-2, with 8 bases fitting TRBD1. V gave up 6 bases and J gave up 8 bases; unmatched junction bases: 5. CDR3 length equals 12 residues. From germline, CDR1 is MNHEY and CDR2 SVGAGI.

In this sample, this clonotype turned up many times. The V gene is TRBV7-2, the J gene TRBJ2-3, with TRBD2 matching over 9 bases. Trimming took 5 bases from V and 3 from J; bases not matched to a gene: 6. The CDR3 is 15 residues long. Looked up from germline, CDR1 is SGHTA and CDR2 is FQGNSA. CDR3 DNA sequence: TGTGCCAGCAGCCAAGCTAGCGGGACTACAGATACGCAGTATTTT. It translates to CASSQASGTTDTQYF.

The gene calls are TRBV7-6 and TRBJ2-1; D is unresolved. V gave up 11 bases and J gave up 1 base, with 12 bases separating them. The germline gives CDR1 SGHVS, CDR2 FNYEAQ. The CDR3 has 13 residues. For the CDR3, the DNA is TGTGCCGTAACGAACAGATCCTACAATGAGCAGTTCTTC. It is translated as CAVTNRSYNEQFF.

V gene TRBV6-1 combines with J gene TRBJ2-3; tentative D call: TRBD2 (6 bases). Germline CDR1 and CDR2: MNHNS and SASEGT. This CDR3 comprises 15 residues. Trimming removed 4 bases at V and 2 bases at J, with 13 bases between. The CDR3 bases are TGTGCCAGCAGTGGTCCGGGACTTCACACAGATACGCAGTATTTT. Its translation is CASSGPGLHTDTQYF.

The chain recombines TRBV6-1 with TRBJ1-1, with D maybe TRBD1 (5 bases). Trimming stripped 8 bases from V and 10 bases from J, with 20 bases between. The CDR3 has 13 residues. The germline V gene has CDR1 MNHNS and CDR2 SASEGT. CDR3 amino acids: CASSQGYSPGAFF. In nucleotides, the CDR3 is TGTGCCAGCTCTCAGGGATACTCCCCGGGAGCTTTCTTT.

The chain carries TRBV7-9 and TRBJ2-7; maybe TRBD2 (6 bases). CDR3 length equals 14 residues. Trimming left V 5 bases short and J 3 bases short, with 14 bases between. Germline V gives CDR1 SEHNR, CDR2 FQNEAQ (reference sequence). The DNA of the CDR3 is TGTGCCAGCAGCCGCCGGGGGTGGGGCTACGAGCAGTACTTC. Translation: CASSRRGWGYEQYF.

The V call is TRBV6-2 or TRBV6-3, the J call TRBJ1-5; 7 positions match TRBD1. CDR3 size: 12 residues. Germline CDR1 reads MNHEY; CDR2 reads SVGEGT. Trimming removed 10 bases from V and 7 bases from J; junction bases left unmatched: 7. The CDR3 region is CATNRGGQPQHF. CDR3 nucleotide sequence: TGTGCCACTAACAGGGGAGGGCAGCCCCAGCATTTT.

The CDR3 DNA sequence: TGTGCCAGCAGCTCTGGGGGGGGAACTTTCTTT. Its protein product is CASSSGGGTFF. The rearrangement uses TRBV11-2 and TRBJ1-1; possible D gene TRBD1, 5 bases. Germline V gives CDR1 SGHAT, CDR2 FQNNGV. The CDR3 extends over 11 amino acids. The ends were cut back, 4 bases at V and 12 bases at J, with 12 bases in the middle.

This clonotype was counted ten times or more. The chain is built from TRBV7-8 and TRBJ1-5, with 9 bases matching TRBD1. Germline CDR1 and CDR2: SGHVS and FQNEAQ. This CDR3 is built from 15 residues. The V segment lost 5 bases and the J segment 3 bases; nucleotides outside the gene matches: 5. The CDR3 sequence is CASSPGTGNNQPQHF. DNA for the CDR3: TGTGCCAGCAGCCCCGGGACAGGGAACAATCAGCCCCAGCATTTT.

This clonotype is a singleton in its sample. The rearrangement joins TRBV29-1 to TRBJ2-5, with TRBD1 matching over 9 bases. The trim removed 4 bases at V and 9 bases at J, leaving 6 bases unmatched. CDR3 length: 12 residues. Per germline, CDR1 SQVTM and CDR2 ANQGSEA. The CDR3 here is CSVAHDRGAQYF. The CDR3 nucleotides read TGCAGCGTTGCACACGACAGGGGGGCCCAGTACTTC.